A selection of T cell receptor beta chains follows, all from one sample in a study of radiation and T cells in renal cell carcinoma. Method: immunoSEQ multiplex PCR; TCRdb's copy keeps in-frame clones and lacks some. The repertoire holds roughly 82,000 clones, with 80% to 90% as singletons. Here the sequenced sample was blood, taken from a patient whose treatment included radiotherapy and nephrectomy. The receptors stem from a woman aged 70-85 years with renal cell carcinoma. CDR3s include the opening cysteine and the closing phenylalanine or tryptophan. The D gene is left open where the match is weak. Not all rows give a size; the values are once, few, many and, for expanded clones, a class.

NA	TRBV11-2	TRBJ1-1	NA	CASSSPSGTWNTEAFF	TGTGCCAGCAGCTCTCCGTCGGGGACCTGGAACACTGAAGCTTTCTTT
NA	TRBV20-1	TRBJ1-4	NA	CSATRDEKLFF	TGCAGTGCTACTCGGGATGAAAAACTGTTTTTT
once	TRBV5-1	TRBJ2-3	TRBD1	CASSWDGTGGQDTQYF	TGCGCCAGCAGCTGGGACGGGACAGGGGGCCAAGATACGCAGTATTTT
NA	TRBV2	TRBJ1-1	NA	CASSVGVGAAEAFF	TGTGCCAGCAGTGTCGGGGTGGGGGCTGCTGAAGCTTTCTTT
NA	TRBV30	TRBJ1-2	NA	CAWKGNYGYTF	TGTGCCTGGAAGGGTAACTATGGCTACACCTTC
NA	TRBV6-5	TRBJ1-1	NA	CASRGRFEGTEAFF	TGTGCCAGCAGGGGGAGGTTTGAAGGCACTGAAGCTTTCTTT
NA	TRBV28	TRBJ2-7	TRBD1	CASRWTGGTYEQYF	TGTGCCAGCAGATGGACAGGGGGTACCTACGAGCAGTACTTC
NA	TRBV28	TRBJ2-2	TRBD2	CASRRLAGGAGELFF	TGTGCCAGCAGACGACTAGCGGGGGGAGCCGGGGAGCTGTTTTTT
NA	TRBV19	TRBJ2-3	NA	CASSQQGTDTQYF	TGTGCCAGTAGTCAACAGGGCACAGATACGCAGTATTTT
NA	TRBV4-1	TRBJ2-3	NA	CASSLQGLKVDTQYF	TGCGCCAGCAGTCTACAGGGTCTCAAAGTAGATACGCAGTATTTT
NA	TRBV5-1	TRBJ2-5	NA	CASSLAVPDQETQYF	TGCGCCAGCAGCTTGGCCGTGCCAGATCAAGAGACCCAGTACTTC
NA	TRBV7-9	TRBJ1-3	NA	CASSFFDRLSGNTIYF	TGTGCCAGCAGCTTCTTCGACAGGCTCTCTGGAAACACCATATATTTT
NA	TRBV9	TRBJ1-5	NA	CASSARPEGQPQHF	TGTGCCAGCAGCGCCCGGCCAGAGGGCCAGCCCCAGCATTTT
NA	TRBV28	TRBJ2-2	NA	CASLGVNTGELFF	TGTGCCAGCCTGGGGGTGAACACCGGGGAGCTGTTTTTT
NA	TRBV27	TRBJ1-2	NA	CASSFTGSYGYTF	TGTGCCAGCAGTTTTACAGGGTCTTATGGCTACACCTTC
NA	TRBV19	TRBJ1-5	TRBD1	CASRGQGGNQPQHF	TGTGCCAGTAGGGGACAGGGGGGGAATCAGCCCCAGCATTTT
NA	TRBV30	TRBJ1-5	NA	CAWTLGGTQPQHF	TGTGCCTGGACCCTAGGGGGAACTCAGCCCCAGCATTTT
NA	TRBV11-2	TRBJ1-3	TRBD1	CASSPSGQSKGGNTIYF	TGTGCCAGCAGCCCATCGGGACAGTCAAAGGGCGGAAACACCATATATTTT